This T cell receptor (beta chain) comes out of a study of cytomegalovirus exposure and HLA in healthy donors. Study as a whole: A previous analysis identified approximately 110 million unique TCR beta sequences derived from around 180 million T cells.

On this clone: The antigen remains unidentified.

The study ran its PCR with 60 Vbeta and 13 Jbeta primers. The repertoire was sequenced with immunoSEQ multiplex PCR; TCRdb's copy has only in-frame clones and lacks some. The sample has some 190,000 clones, about four fifths seen once. Germline V CDR1 and CDR2: SGDLS, YYNGEE. V lost 0 bases, J lost 7 bases, and 7 bases stayed unmatched. The CDR3 has 15 residues. General study points: A later analysis found that most CMV-associated TCR beta chains appeared HLA-restricted. Upon later analysis, HLA-associated TCR beta chains proved more clonally expanded than other, equally common chains.

The sequenced sample consisted of PBMCs. The J gene is TRBJ2-1, the V gene TRBV9, with 7 bases fitting TRBD2. The sequence derives from a man between 25 and 39 years old in good health and CMV-seropositive. This CDR3 reads CASSVGAGEWNEQFF. The CDR3 DNA reads TGTGCCAGCAGCGTAGGGGCGGGAGAATGGAATGAGCAGTTCTTC.